This is a list of T cell receptor beta chains from one sample in a study of radiation and T cells in renal cell carcinoma. Data came from immunoSEQ multiplex PCR; TCRdb stores just in-frame clones and leaves some out. This sample has some 100,000 clones, with 82% found just once. This specimen was blood, taken from a patient whose treatment included radiotherapy and nephrectomy. The receptor set was obtained from a man between 60 and 75 years old with renal cell carcinoma. CDR3s include the opening cysteine and the closing phenylalanine or tryptophan. The order of the fields is V gene, D gene, J gene, clone size, CDR3 protein, CDR3 DNA. The D gene is left open where the match is weak. Rows give clone size only sometimes, using once, few, many, or a class for an expanded clone.

>TRBV21-1|NA|TRBJ2-7|NA
CASSKVGVRHSGGKHYEQYF
TGTGCCAGCAGCAAAGTCGGGGTAAGACATAGCGGGGGGAAGCACTACGAGCAGTACTTC
>TRBV5-4|TRBD1|TRBJ2-7|NA
CASSSDRPYEQYF
TGTGCCAGCAGCTCGGACAGGCCCTACGAGCAGTACTTC
>TRBV19|TRBD1|TRBJ1-5|few
CASNPDRVRQPQHF
TGTGCCAGTAATCCGGACAGGGTACGTCAGCCCCAGCATTTT
>TRBV9|TRBD2|TRBJ2-7|NA
CASSAGLVHEQYF
TGTGCCAGCAGCGCGGGACTAGTCCACGAGCAGTACTTC
>TRBV6-5|NA|TRBJ2-7|NA
CASSPFLAYEQYF
TGTGCCAGCAGCCCCTTCTTGGCCTACGAGCAGTACTTC
>TRBV4-1|NA|TRBJ2-7|NA
CASSQPDRNSYEQYF
TGCGCCAGCAGCCAACCTGACAGGAACTCCTACGAGCAGTACTTC
>TRBV7-9|TRBD1|TRBJ2-7|NA
CAFRQGYEQYF
TGTGCCTTCAGACAGGGCTACGAGCAGTACTTC
>TRBV28|NA|TRBJ1-5|NA
CASSFTGNAQNQPQHF
TGTGCCAGCAGCTTCACAGGGAATGCCCAAAATCAGCCCCAGCATTTT
>TRBV30|NA|TRBJ2-7|NA
CAWSAGSGYEQYF
TGTGCCTGGAGTGCCGGGTCGGGCTACGAGCAGTACTTC
>TRBV29-1|NA|TRBJ1-1|few
CSVLGAGNTEAFF
TGCAGCGTCCTCGGGGCGGGGAACACTGAAGCTTTCTTT
>TRBV11-1|NA|TRBJ2-1|NA
CASSLGVGEDSAYNEQFF
TGTGCCAGCAGCTTAGGAGTTGGGGAGGACTCAGCCTACAATGAGCAGTTCTTC
>TRBV29-1|TRBD2|TRBJ2-7|NA
CSVGGAGNYEQYF
TGCAGCGTTGGTGGAGCGGGGAACTACGAGCAGTACTTC
>TRBV19|TRBD1|TRBJ2-2|NA
CASTLDRGTGELFF
TGTGCCAGTACCTTGGACAGGGGCACCGGGGAGCTGTTTTTT
>TRBV6-5|NA|TRBJ1-1|NA
CASSYSPALNTEAFF
TGTGCCAGCAGTTACTCGCCAGCCTTGAACACTGAAGCTTTCTTT
>TRBV7-9|NA|TRBJ2-1|once
CASSLAFGSPEQFF
TGTGCCAGCAGCTTAGCGTTCGGGAGCCCTGAGCAGTTCTTC
>TRBV19|NA|TRBJ2-7|few
CASSLPPGREQYF
TGTGCCAGTAGCCTCCCCCCAGGGCGCGAGCAGTACTTC
>TRBV4-2|NA|TRBJ1-4|NA
CASSQEGREGEKLFF
TGTGCCAGCAGCCAAGAAGGCAGGGAGGGAGAAAAACTGTTTTTT
>TRBV6-5|TRBD1|TRBJ1-2|NA
CASSLGQSYGYTF
TGTGCCAGCAGTTTGGGACAGTCCTATGGCTACACCTTC
>TRBV19|TRBD1|TRBJ1-1|NA
CASRPTGGATEAFF
TGTGCCAGTAGGCCGACAGGGGGGGCCACTGAAGCTTTCTTT
>TRBV11-3|NA|TRBJ2-3|NA
CASSQRSTDTQYF
TGTGCCAGCAGCCAACGGAGCACAGATACGCAGTATTTT
>TRBV7-3|NA|TRBJ1-1|NA
CASSLTSRGEAFF
TGTGCCAGCAGCTTAACGAGCCGGGGGGAAGCTTTCTTT
>TRBV11-2|TRBD1|TRBJ2-5|NA
CASSLGFGTEYQETQYF
TGTGCCAGCAGCTTAGGGTTTGGGACAGAGTACCAAGAGACCCAGTACTTC
>TRBV18|TRBD1|TRBJ1-1|NA
CASSPRLQTGGRDTEAFF
TGTGCCAGCTCACCTCGCCTCCAAACAGGGGGAAGGGACACTGAAGCTTTCTTT